A single sample gave rise to the 27 T cell receptor beta chains below, sequenced in a study of CD8+ T cells in alopecia areata (dated by TCRdb to 2016 to 2018). The library was produced with the immunoSEQ multiplex PCR assay. For TCR sequencing, RNA was extracted from every sample and reverse transcribed into cDNA to serve as template. What TCRdb holds here is the immuneACCESS table cut down to in-frame rearrangements. Part of the clones is not present; checked against another copy, under half of the missing clones reflect an unresolved V gene, and the others are unexplained. The sample includes approximately 180,000 clones, with roughly 70% observed a single time. The ten largest clones take up around 10% of the sample. According to the study, the label for this sample's time point signals: baseline before oral tofacitinib. The source material was CD8+ T cells sorted from blood, sampled at week 0. The receptors come from a human donor with alopecia areata.

J is TRBJ1-2 and V is TRBV4-1; 8 nucleotides match TRBD1. With V trimmed by 6 bases and J by 4 bases, 7 bases remained unmatched. Per the germline V gene, CDR1 is MGHRA and CDR2 is YSYEKL. The CDR3 has 14 residues. Written as DNA, the CDR3 is TGCGCCAGCAGTCCAGGGGGCGATTCCTATGGCTACACCTTC. The encoded protein is CASSPGGDSYGYTF.

V and J are TRBV29-1 and TRBJ1-2; the D is unclear. The CDR3 has 11 amino acids. Germline V lookup: CDR1 SQVTM, CDR2 ANQGSEA. Trimming cost V 3 bases and J 5 bases, with 7 bases left between them. For the CDR3, the DNA is TGCAGCGTTGAGAAAGATTATGGCTACACCTTC. It is translated as CSVEKDYGYTF.

This clone was counted many times. The same CDR3 can be traced to other DNA sequences in this sample. The V and J genes are TRBV27 and TRBJ2-7, with D uncertain. This CDR3 contains 12 residues. Germline CDR1 is MNHEY and CDR2 is SMNVEV (reference sequence). Trimming took 3 bases from V and 6 from J, leaving 9 bases between them. CDR3 sequence (DNA): TGTGCCAGCAGTTTCTTAGGCCGCGAGCAGTACTTC. Its translation: CASSFLGREQYF.

This chain joins TRBV4-1 and TRBJ2-7; D remains unclear. Trimming removed 5 bases at V and 5 bases at J, with 16 bases between. The germline gives CDR1 MGHRA, CDR2 YSYEKL. The CDR3 has 14 amino acids. CDR3 DNA sequence: TGCGCCAGCAGCTCCGGCCTACCCTTGGACGAGCAGTACTTC. This encodes CASSSGLPLDEQYF.

The V gene is TRBV4-1, the J gene TRBJ2-3; TRBD2 aligns across 9 bases. There are 15 residues in the CDR3. The V and J ends lost 0 bases and 4 bases, in that order; junction bases with no gene match: 2. Germline V lookup: CDR1 MGHRA, CDR2 YSYEKL. The CDR3 DNA follows: TGCGCCAGCAGCCAAGAAATAGCGGGGGCAGATACGCAGTATTTT. It encodes CASSQEIAGADTQYF.

This chain uses TRBV4-1 with TRBJ2-4; weak D call: TRBD1 (6 bases). This CDR3 has 13 residues. Per the germline V gene, CDR1 is MGHRA and CDR2 is YSYEKL. V lost 0 bases, J lost 6 bases, and 6 bases lay in between. The CDR3 region has the DNA TGCGCCAGCAGCCAAGACAGGGGAAACATTCAGTACTTC. Translation gives CASSQDRGNIQYF.

In this sample, this clone turned up a few times. V is TRBV25-1 and J is TRBJ2-7; 10 bases line up with TRBD1. The CDR3 is 16 amino acids. The junction had 5 bases not matched to a gene; V was cut back by 3 bases and J by 0 bases. Looked up from germline, CDR1 is MGHDK and CDR2 is SYGVNS. The CDR3: CASSDRTGGNSYEQYF. The CDR3 DNA is TGTGCCAGCAGTGATAGGACAGGGGGGAACTCCTACGAGCAGTACTTC.

The chain links TRBV5-6 to TRBJ2-1; D is ambiguous. This CDR3 region has 11 residues. The V end was cut by 0 bases, the J end by 8 bases, with 3 bases between. The germline V gene has CDR1 SGHDT and CDR2 YYEEEE. The CDR3 bases are TGTGCCAGCAGCTTGGATTATGAGCAGTTCTTC. Amino acids: CASSLDYEQFF. Looking up the rest from reference TRBV5-6 and TRBJ2-1 gives the full variable domain: DAGVTQSPTHLIKTRGQQVTLRCSPKSGHDTVSWYQQALGQGPQFIFQYYEEEERQRGNFPDRFSGHQFPNYSSELNVNALLLGDSALYLCASSLDYEQFFGPGTRLTVL.

The V call is TRBV2, the J call TRBJ2-3; 7 nucleotides agree with TRBD2. The V and J ends lost 5 bases and 4 bases, in that order; junction bases with no gene match: 9. In germline, CDR1 is SNHLY, CDR2 FYNNEI. The CDR3 spans 15 residues. CDR3 DNA: TGTGCCAGCAGTCAGCGGGGTTGGTTCGCAGATACGCAGTATTTT. This encodes CASSQRGWFADTQYF.

The sample holds a few counts of this clone. The V and J genes are TRBV6-5 and TRBJ2-1; perhaps TRBD2 as D (5 bases). CDR1 and CDR2 (germline): MNHEY, SVGAGI. The CDR3 is 13 amino acids. V gave up 8 bases and J gave up 8 bases, with 16 bases separating them. The CDR3 sequence is CASSRAGWDEQFF. The CDR3 DNA reads TGTGCCAGCTCCCGGGCGGGTTGGGATGAGCAGTTCTTC.

In its sample, this clone was seen a few times. V and J are TRBV4-1 and TRBJ2-1; D uncertain. The CDR3 is 12 residues long. Germline V gene sequence: CDR1 MGHRA, CDR2 YSYEKL. V dropped 0 bases and J dropped 9 bases, with 6 bases sitting between them. The CDR3 region is CASSQDPSEQFF. The CDR3 DNA reads as TGCGCCAGCAGCCAAGATCCCAGTGAGCAGTTCTTC.

About this clone itself: Mismatch with germline at one junction end may stem from a read error. The chain employs TRBV4-1 and TRBJ1-1; no definite D call. This CDR3 comprises 12 residues. Germline V gene lookup returns CDR1 MGHRA and CDR2 YSYEKL. The CDR3 loop reads CASSQLNNEAFF. The CDR3 DNA reads TGCGCCAGCAGCCAATTAAACAATGAAGCTTTCTTT.

The chain uses TRBV29-1 and TRBJ2-7; D unclear. The CDR3 extends over 11 amino acids. V was pared by 8 bases and J by 3 bases, with 11 bases between. Germline-derived CDR1 and CDR2 are SQVTM and ANQGSEA. The CDR3 DNA reads TGCAGCTCCCAGGAGAACTACGAGCAGTACTTC. Protein product: CSSQENYEQYF.

This sequence joins TRBV19 and TRBJ2-1; either TRBD1 or TRBD2 may fit D (5 bases each). The V end lost 11 bases, the J end lost 0 bases, and 20 bases lay between the germline ends. This CDR3 contains 16 residues. Germline loops: CDR1 LNHDA, CDR2 SQIVND (reference sequence). CDR3 sequence: CASCPTGRGSYNEQFF. As DNA, the CDR3 is TGTGCCTCCTGCCCGACGGGACGCGGCTCCTACAATGAGCAGTTCTTC.

The chain employs TRBV6-5 and TRBJ2-3; 9 bases map to TRBD1. The germline gives CDR1 MNHEY, CDR2 SVGAGI. V was pared by 10 bases and J by 6 bases, with 11 bases of the junction left unmatched. The CDR3 consists of 14 residues. CDR3 bases: TGTGCCACCGCCGGGGACAGGGCATCGGATACGCAGTATTTT. Translation: CATAGDRASDTQYF.

This clone was observed once. The gene calls are TRBV6-1 and TRBJ1-1; tentatively, D is TRBD1 (5 bases). This CDR3 spans 14 amino acids. Germline values: CDR1 MNHNS, CDR2 SASEGT. The germline V and J ends were trimmed by 9 bases and 3 bases, with 17 bases remaining between them. The CDR3 DNA sequence: TGTGCCAGATCTTCGACAGTGCGGGACACTGAAGCTTTCTTT. Amino acid sequence: CARSSTVRDTEAFF.

V gene TRBV7-9 combines with J gene TRBJ2-7; possibly TRBD1 for D (5 bases). The germline CDR1 and CDR2 sequences are SEHNR and FQNEAQ (reference sequence). V was trimmed by 3 bases and J by 3 bases, leaving 15 bases between them. The CDR3 runs 15 residues. The CDR3 sequence is CASSLQGAKDYEQYF. The CDR3 DNA sequence: TGTGCCAGCAGCTTGCAGGGCGCTAAGGACTACGAGCAGTACTTC.

This rearrangement joins TRBV29-1 to TRBJ1-2; tentatively, D is TRBD1 (5 bases). CDR1 SQVTM and CDR2 ANQGSEA come from the germline V gene. The CDR3 is made up of 12 amino acids. V dropped 6 bases and J dropped 5 bases, with 13 bases sitting between them. The CDR3 here is CSVPTGGYGYTF. For the CDR3, the DNA is TGCAGCGTCCCTACAGGCGGTTATGGCTACACCTTC.

This chain connects TRBV27 to TRBJ2-7; 7 bases are shared with TRBD1. The CDR3 consists of 14 residues. Looked up from germline, CDR1 is MNHEY and CDR2 is SMNVEV (reference sequence). Trimming removed 7 bases from V and 6 bases from J; junction bases left unmatched: 12. The CDR3 reads CASKNKGATSEQYF. The CDR3 DNA is TGTGCCAGCAAAAATAAGGGGGCGACCTCCGAGCAGTACTTC.

V usage is TRBV5-6 and J usage is TRBJ2-7, with 11 positions matching TRBD1. Germline V gene lookup returns CDR1 SGHDT and CDR2 YYEEEE. J was trimmed by 5 bases and V by 2 bases; bases with no gene match: 6. This CDR3 contains 15 residues. The CDR3: CASSLPGQGVNEQYF. The CDR3 coding sequence is TGTGCCAGCAGCTTACCGGGACAGGGGGTAAACGAGCAGTACTTC.

CDR3 in amino acids: CASSSTDGSSYNEQFF. CDR3 DNA sequence: TGTGCCAGCAGCTCGACGGACGGCAGCTCCTACAATGAGCAGTTCTTC. The V call is TRBV13, the J call TRBJ2-1; D gene ambiguous. The ends were cut back, 4 bases at V and 0 bases at J, with 13 bases in the middle. In germline, CDR1 is PRHDT, CDR2 FYEKMQ (reference sequence). CDR3 length: 16 residues.

The rearrangement uses TRBV30 and TRBJ1-1; no firm D call. The V end lost 0 bases, the J end lost 4 bases, and 12 bases lay between the germline ends. This CDR3 has 14 amino acids. CDR1 GTSNPN and CDR2 SVGIG come from the germline V gene (reference sequence). Here the CDR3 reads CAWSVMYGVTEAFF. In DNA, the CDR3 is TGTGCCTGGAGTGTAATGTACGGGGTCACTGAAGCTTTCTTT.

The rearrangement joins TRBV23-1 to TRBJ2-5, with 8 bases that match TRBD1. TRBV23-1 counts as an open reading frame of uncertain function. The CDR3 spans 14 residues. V dropped 4 bases and J dropped 3; count of bases not matched to a gene: 4. The CDR3 loop is CASSRLQGEETQYF. The CDR3 DNA reads TGCGCCAGCAGTCGCCTACAGGGGGAAGAGACCCAGTACTTC.

The table lists this clone with a count of one. V and J are TRBV19 and TRBJ2-7; 10 bases agree with TRBD1. Per germline, CDR1 LNHDA and CDR2 SQIVND (reference sequence). J gave up 2 bases and V 3 bases, and 4 bases lay outside the gene matches. CDR3 length: 15 amino acids. The CDR3, as DNA: TGTGCCAGTAGTATCGGGACAGGGGAACCCTACGAGCAGTACTTC. Translation: CASSIGTGEPYEQYF.

This chain links TRBV4-1 with TRBJ2-2; no definite D call. Germline loops: CDR1 MGHRA, CDR2 YSYEKL. V was clipped by 2 bases and J by 4 bases, with 17 bases between them. The CDR3 contains 17 residues. The CDR3 spells CASSQLRRDRFTGELFF. CDR3 coding DNA: TGCGCCAGCAGCCAACTACGCCGAGACCGTTTCACCGGGGAGCTGTTTTTT.

This chain connects TRBV7-9 to TRBJ2-1, with 7 bases fitting TRBD2. The ends lost 4 bases at V and 8 bases at J; junction bases unmatched: 11. There are 15 residues in the CDR3. In germline, CDR1 is SEHNR, CDR2 FQNEAQ (reference sequence). The CDR3 DNA is TGTGCCAGCAGCTCACGGACTAGAAAAGGGGATGAGCAGTTCTTC. Translating it yields CASSSRTRKGDEQFF.

The V gene is TRBV29-1, the J gene TRBJ2-3, with D perhaps TRBD1 or TRBD2 (6 bases each). V shed 6 bases and J shed 3 bases, with 13 bases lying between them. Per the germline V gene, CDR1 is SQVTM and CDR2 is ANQGSEA. The CDR3 has 13 amino acids. CDR3 DNA sequence: TGCAGCGTGGAGGGGGGCAAAACAGATACGCAGTATTTT. Translating gives CSVEGGKTDTQYF.